This TCR beta chain is from a study of control samples from healthy donors and cancer patients (TCRdb year 2020). A note on this clone: Its antigen is still unknown. Base qualities were left out, and no much larger clone turns up one base away.

The library was obtained by the immunoSEQ multiplex PCR assay. TCRdb took over this immuneACCESS table, retaining in-frame rearrangements with V and J assigned. Such tables are incomplete; in checked studies, under half of the missing clones stem from an unresolved V gene, and the remainder is unexplained. For this sample the table gives approximately 82,000 clones, of which roughly 93% were detected only once. Roughly 1.3% of the sample lies in the top ten. From V the trimming removes 7 bases and from J it removes 5 bases, while the gene matches leave 6 bases of the junction unaccounted for. Counted from cysteine to phenylalanine, this CDR3 has 13 amino acids. This entry keeps only the CDR3 DNA: 39 bases, framed from base 1. Reading the germline V gene gives CDR1 ENHRY and CDR2 SYGVKD.

This sequence uses TRBV10-3 and TRBJ1-1, with TRBD1 matching 8 junction bases. The material sequenced was PBMCs. The receptor comes from a woman in her 40s with lung cancer. The DNA sequence is as follows: TGTGCCATCAAGCCAGGGGGCAATACTGAAGCTTTCTTT. Its protein is CAIKPGGNTEAFF.